The present T cell receptor (beta chain) was sequenced within a study of cytomegalovirus exposure and HLA in healthy donors. General observations from the study: Later analysis suggested links between common viral pathogens and several top significant clusters. Analysis was carried out at a later point, and it linked a missense DCLRE1C variant to TCR beta V- and J-gene trimming.

PCR involved 60 Vbeta and 13 Jbeta primers. The method was immunoSEQ multiplex PCR; TCRdb's version includes in-frame clones alone and lacks a portion of them. The sample lists 190,000 or so clones, over 75% occurring once. The CDR3 runs 13 residues. The ends lost 1 base at V and 8 bases at J; junction bases unmatched: 4. Germline CDR1 reads SGHTA; CDR2 reads FQGNSA. Healthy bone marrow donors made up the donors. This clone came up once. The target antigen is unknown. The sample comprised PBMCs. The origin of this receptor is a boy aged 2-9 years in good health and CMV-seronegative. The chain has TRBV7-2 and TRBJ1-2; TRBD1 matches 7 bases. CDR3 in amino acids: CASSLEQGVGYTF. CDR3 DNA sequence: TGTGCCAGCAGCTTAGAGCAGGGGGTGGGCTACACCTTC.